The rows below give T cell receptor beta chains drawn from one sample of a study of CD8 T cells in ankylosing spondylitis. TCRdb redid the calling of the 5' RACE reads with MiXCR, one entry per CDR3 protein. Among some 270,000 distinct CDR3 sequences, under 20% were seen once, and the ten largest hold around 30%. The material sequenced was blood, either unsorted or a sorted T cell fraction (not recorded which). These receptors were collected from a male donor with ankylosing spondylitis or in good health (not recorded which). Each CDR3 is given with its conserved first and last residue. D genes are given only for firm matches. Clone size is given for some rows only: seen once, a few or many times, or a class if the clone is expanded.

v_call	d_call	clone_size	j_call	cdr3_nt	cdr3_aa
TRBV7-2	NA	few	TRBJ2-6	TGTGCCAGACGGGTCTCTGGGGCCAACGTCCTGACTTTC	CARRVSGANVLTF
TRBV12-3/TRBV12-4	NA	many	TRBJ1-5	TGTGCCAGCAGTTTAGGGACAGCAAGGCCCCAGCATTTT	CASSLGTARPQHF
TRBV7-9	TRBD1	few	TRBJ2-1	TGTGCCAGCAGCTTCTCCGGGACAGGGGCCCAGTACAATGAGCAGTTCTTC	CASSFSGTGAQYNEQFF
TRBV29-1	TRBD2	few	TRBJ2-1	TGCAGCGTGGGGGGGGTCGGACTAGCTGGTGAGCAGTTCTTC	CSVGGVGLAGEQFF
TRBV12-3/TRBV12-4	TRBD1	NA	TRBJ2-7	TGTGCCAGCAGTCCAACAGGGGTAGGCTACGAGCAGTACTTC	CASSPTGVGYEQYF
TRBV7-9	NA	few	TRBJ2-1	TGTGCCAGCAGTATAGATGGGGGACTCAACAATGAGCAGTTCTTC	CASSIDGGLNNEQFF
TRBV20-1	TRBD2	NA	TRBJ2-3	TGCAGTGCTTATAGCGGTCCAGCGGGGGGTTCCGCAGATACGCAGTATTTT	CSAYSGPAGGSADTQYF
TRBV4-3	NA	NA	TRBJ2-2	TGCGCCAGCAGCCAAGTGGGGGGTCCGAACACCGGGGAGCTGTTTTTT	CASSQVGGPNTGELFF
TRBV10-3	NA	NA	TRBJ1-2	TGTGCCATCAGTGAGTCGAGGGCGGCGGACTATGGCTACACCTTC	CAISESRAADYGYTF
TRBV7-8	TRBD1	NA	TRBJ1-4	TGTGCCAGCAGCACCCAGGGGGGGATTTTTTATGAAAAACTGTTTTTT	CASSTQGGIFYEKLFF
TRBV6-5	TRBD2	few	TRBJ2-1	TGTGCCAGCAGTTTGACTAGCGGGATTAGTGAGCAGTTCTTC	CASSLTSGISEQFF
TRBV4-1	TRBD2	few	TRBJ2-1	TGCGCCAGCAGCCAAGAAGGAGCGGGAGGAGACGGTGAGCAGTTCTTC	CASSQEGAGGDGEQFF
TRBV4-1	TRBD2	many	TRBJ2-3	TGCGCCAGCAGCCAAGGGACTAGCGGCAACACAGATACGCAGTATTTT	CASSQGTSGNTDTQYF
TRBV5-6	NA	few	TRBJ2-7	TGTGCCAGCAGCTTAGTCCAGGACTACGAGCAGTACTTC	CASSLVQDYEQYF
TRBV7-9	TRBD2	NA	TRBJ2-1	TGTGCCAGCAGCTTAGCCGCCGGGACTAGCGGGGACAATGAGCAGTTCTTC	CASSLAAGTSGDNEQFF
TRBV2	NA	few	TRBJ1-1	TGTGCCAGCAGTGAAGCTCTAGGACGGAGGGGGAATGAAGCTTTCTTT	CASSEALGRRGNEAFF
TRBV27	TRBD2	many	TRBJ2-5	TGTGCCAGCAGTTTCGTCGGGACTAGCGGGAGGGCCCTCGAGACCCAGTACTTC	CASSFVGTSGRALETQYF
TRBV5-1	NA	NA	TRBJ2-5	TGCGCCAGCAGCTTGGGGAGGGCAGAAGAGACCCAGTACTTC	CASSLGRAEETQYF
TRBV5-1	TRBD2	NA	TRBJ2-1	TGCGCCAGCAGCCTAGCGGGAGTTGATGAGCAGTTCTTC	CASSLAGVDEQFF
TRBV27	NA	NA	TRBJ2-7	TGTGCCAGCAGTTTATCCGGGCTCCACGGGGAGCAGTACTTC	CASSLSGLHGEQYF
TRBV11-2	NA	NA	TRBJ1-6	TGTGCCAGCAGCCAGAGAGAGGGAGATTCACCCCTCCACTTT	CASSQREGDSPLHF
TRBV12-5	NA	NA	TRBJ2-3	TGTGCTAGTGGTTTGGTAGAGGAGGATACGCAGTATTTT	CASGLVEEDTQYF
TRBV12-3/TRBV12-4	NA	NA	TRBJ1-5	TGTGCCAGCAGCCTGCTACGGGACACCAATCAGCCCCAGCATTTT	CASSLLRDTNQPQHF
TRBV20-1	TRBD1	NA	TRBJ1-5	TGCAGTGCTAGAGATAGGGGGACAGGGCAGCATTTT	CSARDRGTGQHF
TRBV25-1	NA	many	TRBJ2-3	TGTGCCAGCAGAAGTCCTCTAAAAGGCACAGATACGCAGTATTTT	CASRSPLKGTDTQYF
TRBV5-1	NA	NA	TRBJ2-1	TGCGCCAGCAGCATTAGCGGTAGTTGGCCTGAGCAGTTCTTC	CASSISGSWPEQFF
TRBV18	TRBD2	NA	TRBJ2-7	TGTGCCAGCTCACCACGCGAACTAGCGGGAGTGGCCTACGAGCAGTACTTC	CASSPRELAGVAYEQYF
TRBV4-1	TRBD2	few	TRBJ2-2	TGCGCCAGCAGCCAGTATCTAGCGGGAGGAGGCACCGGGGAGCTGTTTTTT	CASSQYLAGGGTGELFF
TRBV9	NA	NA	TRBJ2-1	TGTGCCAGCAGCGTAGGATCGGGGCGCTCCTACAATGAGCAGTTCTTC	CASSVGSGRSYNEQFF
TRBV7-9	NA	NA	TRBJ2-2	TGTGCCAGCAGCTTAGGGGAAACCGCGAACACCGGGGAGCTGTTTTTT	CASSLGETANTGELFF
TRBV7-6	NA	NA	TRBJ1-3	TGTGCCAGCAGCTTAGCGGGCTCTGGAAACACCATATATTTT	CASSLAGSGNTIYF
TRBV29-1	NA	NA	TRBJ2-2	TGCAGCGTTGAAGCATCAGGACCCAGGGGAAACCCGAACACCGGGGAGCTGTTTTTT	CSVEASGPRGNPNTGELFF
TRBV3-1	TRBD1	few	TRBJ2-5	TGTGCCAGCAGCCAAACAGGGGGAGTTAATCAAGAGACCCAGTACTTC	CASSQTGGVNQETQYF
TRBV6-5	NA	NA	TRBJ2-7	TGTGCCAGCAGTTACGTGGACATGGCGTACGAGCAGTACTTC	CASSYVDMAYEQYF
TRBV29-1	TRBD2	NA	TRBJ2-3	TGCAGCGTGGGACTAGCGGGAGTAGAGGGCACAGATACGCAGTATTTT	CSVGLAGVEGTDTQYF